This TCR beta chain was found in a study of metastatic and nonmetastatic thyroid tumors (dated by TCRdb to 2018 to 2021). At the level of the whole study: The researchers compared repertoires between peripheral blood samples and tumor or nodule tissue samples from patients with malignant or benign thyroid disease. Overall results and qualifications from the work: TCR beta diversity was reported as significantly higher in malignant tumors than in benign nodules, in both blood and tumor samples.

Receptor libraries were prepared by PCR. The sequencer was an Illumina HiSeq 4000. The TCR beta-chain CDR3 region of each patient was profiled by high-throughput sequencing. In the original analysis: A classifier to discriminate distant-metastatic papillary thyroid cancer patients was built from CDR3 differences across clinicopathological groups. The Shannon index was used to assess repertoire diversity, and the Morisita-Horn index was used to assess tumor-blood repertoire similarity. TCRdb's own reprocessing of the public reads used fastp at Q25 and MiXCR and kept productive beta chains. It is TCRdb's table, rather than the study itself, that gives the V and J calls and clone size. The sample records some 22,000 clones, about a tenth of which are singletons. Clones ranked in the top ten supply 25% to 30% of the sample. None of the patients had been given any treatment before thyroid surgery. Using T-cell receptor beta sequencing, the study looked back at clinical samples from patients collected from about 2011 to 2019.

CDR1 is given as SGHRS and CDR2 as YFSETQ, both from the germline V gene. Reading from cysteine to phenylalanine, the CDR3 counts 15 amino acids. Solely the CDR3 DNA is kept, with 45 bases framed from the first base. V is cut by 0 bases and J by 8 bases, and the space between the germline ends is 14 bases. In this sample, this clone turned up many times. Its antigen is not yet known. No quality values exist for individual bases; no much larger clone is one base distant. Sequencing input: blood. The sequence joins TRBV5-1 to TRBJ2-2, and the D gene may be TRBD2, 6 bases matching. This receptor was obtained from a female donor with papillary thyroid cancer or a benign thyroid nodule (not recorded which). Some clones in this sample may be carry-over from other donors' samples. The nucleotide sequence reads as follows: TGCGCCAGCAGCTTGGATCGAGGGCGGGAAGGGGAGCTGTTTTTT. Its product reads: CASSLDRGREGELFF.